This is a list of T cell receptor beta chains from one sample in a study of blood T cell repertoires in COVID-19. Produced via immunoSEQ multiplex PCR; TCRdb's table is partial and in-frame only. The profile shows about 670,000 clones, 80% to 90% of them singletons. Sequenced: peripheral blood. The source is a woman under 30 with acute or convalescent COVID-19. The CDR3 runs from the conserved cysteine through the conserved F or W. The order of the fields is clone size, V gene, J gene, D gene, CDR3 DNA, CDR3 protein. A D gene is named only where the DNA matches it firmly. Clone size is not always given. Where it is, it says once, few, many or a class for expanded clones.

>-|TRBV5-1|TRBJ2-2|TRBD2
TGCGCCAGCAGCTTGGCCAGCGGGAGAGGGGTCACCGGGGAGCTGTTTTTT
CASSLASGRGVTGELFF
>-|TRBV27|TRBJ2-1|TRBD2
TGTGCCAGCAGTTTATCAAGGACTAGCGGGGGGCCATACCTGTTCTTC
CASSLSRTSGGPYLFF
>-|TRBV29-1|TRBJ1-2|-
TGCAGCGTGACGGGAACCTTAACGGGGGGCTACACCTTC
CSVTGTLTGGYTF
>-|TRBV5-6|TRBJ2-5|TRBD1
TGTGCCAGCAGCTTGTTCTTACAGGGGCAAGAGACCCAGTACTTC
CASSLFLQGQETQYF
>-|TRBV5-8|TRBJ1-3|-
TGTGCCAGCGTACGAGGCCCGCCCGTATTT
CASVRGPPVF
>-|TRBV4-2|TRBJ2-3|TRBD2
TGTGCCAGCAGCCACTCCGGGGGGATTAGCACAGATACGCAGTATTTT
CASSHSGGISTDTQYF
>once|TRBV18|TRBJ1-5|TRBD1
TGTGCCAGCTCACCACTGCCGGGACAGGGCCTGAGTGGTAGCAATCAGCCCCAGCATTTT
CASSPLPGQGLSGSNQPQHF
>-|TRBV15|TRBJ2-7|TRBD2
TGTGCCACCAGCAGAGATGTCGGGGGGGACGAGCAGTACTTC
CATSRDVGGDEQYF
>-|TRBV5-6|TRBJ1-2|-
TGTGCCAGCAGCCTGAGAGGATATGGCTACACCTTC
CASSLRGYGYTF
>once|TRBV5-1|TRBJ1-3|TRBD1
TGCGCCAGCGGACAGGCCCCTGGAAACACCATATATTTT
CASGQAPGNTIYF
>-|TRBV4-2|TRBJ1-1|TRBD1
TGTGCCAGCAGCCATTCTAACAGGGGACCGAACACTGAAGCTTTCTTT
CASSHSNRGPNTEAFF
>-|TRBV7-2|TRBJ1-6|TRBD1
TGTGCCAGCAGCTTACTACAGGGGATTAATTCACCCCTCCACTTT
CASSLLQGINSPLHF
>-|TRBV2|TRBJ1-4|TRBD1
TGTGCCAGCTGGGGACAGGGTGGAGAAAAACTGTTTTTT
CASWGQGGEKLFF
>-|TRBV7-9|TRBJ2-7|TRBD1
TGTGCCAGCAGCACGGACAGGGGGATGGAGCAGTACTTC
CASSTDRGMEQYF
>-|TRBV18|TRBJ2-3|-
TGTGCCAGCTCACCCCCGGGGGCAGATACGCAGTATTTT
CASSPPGADTQYF
>-|TRBV2|TRBJ1-2|TRBD1
TGTGCCAGCAGTCCTATTGGGACAGGGAAATTAGGCTATGGCTACACCTTC
CASSPIGTGKLGYGYTF
>-|TRBV18|TRBJ2-1|TRBD2
TGTGCCAGCTCACCACGGAATAGCGGGGGGGAAGGTGAGCAGTTCTTC
CASSPRNSGGEGEQFF
>once|TRBV7-6|TRBJ2-1|-
TGTGCCAGCAGCTCTCGGGTGCATGAGCAGTTCTTC
CASSSRVHEQFF
>once|TRBV7-2|TRBJ2-3|TRBD2
TGTGCCAGCAGCTTGACTAGCGGGGGAACGAATACGCAGTATTTT
CASSLTSGGTNTQYF
>-|TRBV7-9|TRBJ1-2|-
TGTGCCAGCAGCTGGGCAGGGCAAGAGTATGGCTACACCTTC
CASSWAGQEYGYTF
>-|TRBV27|TRBJ1-2|-
TGTGCCAGCAGCCCCCCCCGCACAAACTATGGCTACACCTTC
CASSPPRTNYGYTF
>-|TRBV2|TRBJ1-1|TRBD1
TGTGCCAGCAGTGCCAAACCAGGGGGCGTAGGCACTGAAGCTTTCTTT
CASSAKPGGVGTEAFF
>few|TRBV25-1|TRBJ2-2|TRBD1
TGTGCCAGCAGTGTGGGACAGGCCGGGGAGCTGTTTTTT
CASSVGQAGELFF
>-|TRBV3-1/TRBV3-2|TRBJ2-2|-
TGTGCCAGCAGCCAAAGGCGGGTCGGGGAGCTGTTTTTT
CASSQRRVGELFF
>-|TRBV28|TRBJ2-3|TRBD1
TGTGCCAGCAGTTTCAGTTCACAGGGGGGCACAGATACGCAGTATTTT
CASSFSSQGGTDTQYF
>-|TRBV12-3/TRBV12-4|TRBJ1-1|-
TGTGCCAGCAGTGAAAGGGGGTCTGGGGCTTTCTTT
CASSERGSGAFF
>-|TRBV9|TRBJ2-1|-
TGTGCCAGCAGCGTAGGGAGGACTCCCGAAGAATACAATGAGCAGTTCTTC
CASSVGRTPEEYNEQFF
>-|TRBV27|TRBJ1-1|-
TGTGCCAGCAGGCAAGGGGGTTTCACTGAAGCTTTCTTT
CASRQGGFTEAFF
>few|TRBV3-1/TRBV3-2|TRBJ2-5|TRBD2
TGTGCCAGCAGCTCACAGATGGGCGGGGGGGCGGCCCAGTACTTC
CASSSQMGGGAAQYF
>-|TRBV4-1|TRBJ1-4|-
TGCGCCAGCAGTTTCTCCCAGGGGCCAGGAGAAAAACTGTTTTTT
CASSFSQGPGEKLFF
>-|TRBV19|TRBJ1-2|TRBD1
TGTGCCAGCTCCCCGACAGGGGAGTATGGTGGCTACACCTTC
CASSPTGEYGGYTF
>few|TRBV4-3|TRBJ1-4|TRBD1
TGCGCCAGCAGCCAGGAAAGCCAGGGGGGTAAACTGTTTTTT
CASSQESQGGKLFF
>-|TRBV7-2|TRBJ1-2|-
TGTGCCAGCAGCCAATACGGACAAACTAACTATGGCTACACCTTC
CASSQYGQTNYGYTF
>-|TRBV7-9|TRBJ1-1|TRBD1
TGTGCCAGCAGCTTAAAATTGTTGGGGACAGGGGGCCGGGGCACTGAAGCTTTCTTT
CASSLKLLGTGGRGTEAFF
>-|TRBV20-1|TRBJ2-5|-
TGCAGTGTACGGGGACAAGAGACCCAGTACTTC
CSVRGQETQYF
>-|TRBV18|TRBJ1-2|TRBD1
TGTGCCAGCTCGGCCGGGACAGGGGGCGCCGGAGACTATGGCTACACCTTC
CASSAGTGGAGDYGYTF
>-|TRBV6-6|TRBJ2-7|-
TGTGCCAGTTACCAGTACGAGCAGTACTTC
CASYQYEQYF
>-|TRBV28|TRBJ1-6|-
TGTGCCAGCAGTTTGCCAGGGATACCCCTCCACTTT
CASSLPGIPLHF
>-|TRBV19|TRBJ2-3|-
TGTGCCAGTAATGACGGGACTAGCACAGATACGCAGTATTTT
CASNDGTSTDTQYF
>-|TRBV9|TRBJ1-6|-
TGTGCCAGCAGCGTAGGGTCACAGATCAATTCACCCCTCCACTTT
CASSVGSQINSPLHF
>-|TRBV9|TRBJ1-2|TRBD1
TGTGCCAGCAGTTTAGGGGACAGGGCGGAAGGCTACACCTTC
CASSLGDRAEGYTF
>-|TRBV30|TRBJ1-3|-
TGTGCCTGGAGTGAATACAGAGCGGGCTCTGGAAACACCATATATTTT
CAWSEYRAGSGNTIYF
>-|TRBV29-1|TRBJ1-1|TRBD1
TGCAGCGTAAGGACAGGTTACAACACTGAAGCTTTCTTT
CSVRTGYNTEAFF
>-|TRBV21-1|TRBJ2-7|-
TGTGCCAGCAGCAAAGGGAAGCGGGACAGGGGCCCCTACGAGCAGTACTTC
CASSKGKRDRGPYEQYF
>-|TRBV28|TRBJ2-5|TRBD2
TGTGCCAGCACCATCATAGCGGGGGGGCCCCAAGAGACCCAGTACTTC
CASTIIAGGPQETQYF
>once|TRBV2|TRBJ2-1|-
TGTGCCAGCAGTGAGGACAGTTTGTACAATGAGCAGTTCTTC
CASSEDSLYNEQFF
>-|TRBV5-6|TRBJ1-1|-
TGTGCCAGCAGCGTAACAGGGTATGCTGAAGCTTTCTTT
CASSVTGYAEAFF
>-|TRBV24-1|TRBJ2-1|TRBD1
TGTGCCACCAGTGACCTTAAACCGACAGGGCGCAATGAGCAGTTCTTC
CATSDLKPTGRNEQFF
>-|TRBV6-2/TRBV6-3|TRBJ2-1|-
TGTGCCAGCAGTTACTCGGTCCTAGGAATGGGCTCCTACAATGAGCAGTTCTTC
CASSYSVLGMGSYNEQFF
>once|TRBV7-9|TRBJ1-5|-
TGTGCCAGCAGCTTGGGCCCCAATCAGCCCCAGCATTTT
CASSLGPNQPQHF
>once|TRBV7-8|TRBJ2-1|TRBD2
TGTGCCAGCAGCTCGGAAGGACTAGCGGCGAGCTCCTACAATGAGCAGTTCTTC
CASSSEGLAASSYNEQFF
>-|TRBV20-1|TRBJ1-1|-
TGCAGCGCAACAGGAGACACTGAAGCTTTCTTT
CSATGDTEAFF
>-|TRBV6-5|TRBJ1-2|-
TGTGCCAGCAGTTCCCGGGACACCTATGGCTACACCTTC
CASSSRDTYGYTF
>-|TRBV10-3|TRBJ1-1|TRBD1
TGTGCCATCAGTGAGTCCCAGGGGGTGGAAGCTTTCTTT
CAISESQGVEAFF
>-|TRBV5-6|TRBJ1-2|TRBD1
TGTGCCAGCAGCTCAAGACAGGGGCGAAGTAGCTACACCTTC
CASSSRQGRSSYTF
>-|TRBV4-1|TRBJ1-6|TRBD1
TGCGCCAGCAGCCAAACACAGGGGTCTGCGGCACCCCTCCACTTT
CASSQTQGSAAPLHF
>-|TRBV7-2|TRBJ1-6|TRBD1
TGTGCCAGCAGCTTAGTAGGGACAGGGGGAAATTCACCCCTCCACTTT
CASSLVGTGGNSPLHF